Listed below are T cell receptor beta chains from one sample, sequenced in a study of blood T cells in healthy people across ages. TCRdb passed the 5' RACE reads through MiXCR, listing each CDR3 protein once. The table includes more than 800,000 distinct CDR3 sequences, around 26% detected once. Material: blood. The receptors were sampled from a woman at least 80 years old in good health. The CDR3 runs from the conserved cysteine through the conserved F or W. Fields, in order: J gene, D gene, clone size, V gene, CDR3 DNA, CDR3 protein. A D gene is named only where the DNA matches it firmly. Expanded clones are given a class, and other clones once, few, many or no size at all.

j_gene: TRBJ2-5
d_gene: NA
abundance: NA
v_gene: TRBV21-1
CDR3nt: TGTGCCACCCCCCCTTTAAGACAGAACAAAGATCGAGAGACCCAGTACTTC
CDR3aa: CATPPLRQNKDRETQYF

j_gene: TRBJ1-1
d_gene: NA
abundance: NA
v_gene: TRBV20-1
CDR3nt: TGCAGTGCTAGGTCCAGTCTGAACACTGAAGCTTTCTTT
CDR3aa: CSARSSLNTEAFF

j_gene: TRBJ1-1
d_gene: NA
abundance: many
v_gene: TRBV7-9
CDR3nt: TGTGCCAGCTTTGGACGGGTGAACACTGAAGCTTTCTTT
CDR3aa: CASFGRVNTEAFF

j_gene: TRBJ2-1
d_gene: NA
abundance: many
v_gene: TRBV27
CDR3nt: TGTGCCAGCCGCGCGGCAGGAAACAATGAGCAGTTCTTC
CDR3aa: CASRAAGNNEQFF

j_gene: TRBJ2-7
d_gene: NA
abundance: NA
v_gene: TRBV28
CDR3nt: TGTGCCAGCAGTTTAGGGCGCAGCAGCTCCTACGAGCAGTACTTC
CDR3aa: CASSLGRSSSYEQYF

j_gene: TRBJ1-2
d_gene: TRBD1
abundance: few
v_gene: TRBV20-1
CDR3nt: TGCAGTGCTTTAGACAGGGGGGTCTATGGCTACACCTTC
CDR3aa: CSALDRGVYGYTF

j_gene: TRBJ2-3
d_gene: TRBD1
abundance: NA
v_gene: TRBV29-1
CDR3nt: TGCAGCGACAGGGGGCTTGCAGATACGCAGTATTTT
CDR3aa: CSDRGLADTQYF

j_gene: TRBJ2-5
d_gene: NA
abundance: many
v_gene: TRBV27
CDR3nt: TGTGCCAGCAGCCCGAGCGTGTTGATCGGGACCCAGTACTTC
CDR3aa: CASSPSVLIGTQYF

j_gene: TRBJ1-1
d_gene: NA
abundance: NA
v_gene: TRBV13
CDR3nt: TGTGCCAGCAGCTTAGGGCAGGGAACCATTAATGGTGAAGCTTTCTTT
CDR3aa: CASSLGQGTINGEAFF

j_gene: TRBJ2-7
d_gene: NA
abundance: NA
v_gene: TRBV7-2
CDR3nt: TGTGCCAGCAGCTTACGGTCAGGGGACATGGACGAGCAGTACTTC
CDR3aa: CASSLRSGDMDEQYF

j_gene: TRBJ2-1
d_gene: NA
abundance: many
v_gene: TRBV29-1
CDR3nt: TGCAGCGGAACCGGGACGGTCGGCAATGAGCAGTTCTTC
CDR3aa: CSGTGTVGNEQFF

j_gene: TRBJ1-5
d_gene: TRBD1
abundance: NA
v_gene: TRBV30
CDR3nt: TGTGCCTGGACCCGGAGGACAGGGGGCCAAAGTAGCAATCAGCCCCAGCATTTT
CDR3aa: CAWTRRTGGQSSNQPQHF

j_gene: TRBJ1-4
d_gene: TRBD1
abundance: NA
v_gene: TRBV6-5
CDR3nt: TGTGCCAGCAGTTATCTGACAGGGTCTGAAAAACTGTTTTTT
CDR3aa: CASSYLTGSEKLFF

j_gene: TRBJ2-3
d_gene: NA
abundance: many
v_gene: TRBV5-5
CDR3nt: TGTGCCAGCACCTCCCCGTTAGTGAGAATAAAAACAGATACGCAGTATTTT
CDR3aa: CASTSPLVRIKTDTQYF

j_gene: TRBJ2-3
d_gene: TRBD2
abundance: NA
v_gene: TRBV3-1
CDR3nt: TGTGCCAGCAGCCAAGGTTTTCTAGCGGACACTAGCACAGATACGCAGTATTTT
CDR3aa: CASSQGFLADTSTDTQYF

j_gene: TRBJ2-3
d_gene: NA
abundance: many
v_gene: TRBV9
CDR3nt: TGTGCCAGCAGCGTAGTTCAGGGGCGCGGAGATACGCAGTATTTT
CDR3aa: CASSVVQGRGDTQYF

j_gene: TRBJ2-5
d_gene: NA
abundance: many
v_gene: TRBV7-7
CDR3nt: TGTGCCAGCAGCTCGTCCCAGCAGGCGACCCAGTACTTC
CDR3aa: CASSSSQQATQYF

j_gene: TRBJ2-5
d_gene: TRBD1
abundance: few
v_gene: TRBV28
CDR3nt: TGTGCCAGCAGTTCCCGAGGGACAGGGCGTCAAGAGACCCAGTACTTC
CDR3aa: CASSSRGTGRQETQYF

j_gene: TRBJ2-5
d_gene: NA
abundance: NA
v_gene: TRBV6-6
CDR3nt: TGTGCCAGCAGAAACAGGGAGGGAGGGCAAGAGACCCAGTACTTC
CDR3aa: CASRNREGGQETQYF

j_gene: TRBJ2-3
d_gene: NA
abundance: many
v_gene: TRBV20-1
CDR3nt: TGCAGGGATCCCAACCCAGCGCACCCAGATACGCAGTATTTT
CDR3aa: CRDPNPAHPDTQYF

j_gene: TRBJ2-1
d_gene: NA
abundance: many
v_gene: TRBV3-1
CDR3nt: TGTGCCAGCAGCCCCCGTAGACGGGGGCGAACCTACAATGAGCAGTTCTTC
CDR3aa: CASSPRRRGRTYNEQFF

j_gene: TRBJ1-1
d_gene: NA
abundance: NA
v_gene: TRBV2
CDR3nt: TGTGCCAGCAGGATGCAAACAGGGAACACTGAAGCTTTCTTT
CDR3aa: CASRMQTGNTEAFF

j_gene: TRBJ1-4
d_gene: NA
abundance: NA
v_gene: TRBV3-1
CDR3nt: TGTGCCAGCAGCCAGGAGCGACTAATTACAACTAATGAAAAACTGTTTTTT
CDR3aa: CASSQERLITTNEKLFF

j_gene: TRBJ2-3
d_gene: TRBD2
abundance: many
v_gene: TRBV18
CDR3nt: TGTGCCAGCTCACCAATCGACCTAGCGGGGGGTTCAGATACGCAGTATTTT
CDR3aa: CASSPIDLAGGSDTQYF

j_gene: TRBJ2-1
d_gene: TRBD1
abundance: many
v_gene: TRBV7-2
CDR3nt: TGTGCCAGCACCCGACAGGGCAATAATGAGCAGTTCTTC
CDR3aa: CASTRQGNNEQFF

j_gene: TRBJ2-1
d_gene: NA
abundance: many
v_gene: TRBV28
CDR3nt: TGTGCCAGCAAAACTAGCAGGCATGAGCAGTTCTTC
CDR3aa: CASKTSRHEQFF

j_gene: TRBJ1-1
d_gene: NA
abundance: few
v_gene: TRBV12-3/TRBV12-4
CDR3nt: TGTGCCAGCAGTCTCCGGGACGGACCTAACACTGAAGCTTTCTTT
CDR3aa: CASSLRDGPNTEAFF

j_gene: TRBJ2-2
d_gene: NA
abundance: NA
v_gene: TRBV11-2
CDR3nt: TGTGCCAGCAGCTTAGTGGCGGCCAACACCGGGGAGCTGTTTTTT
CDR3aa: CASSLVAANTGELFF

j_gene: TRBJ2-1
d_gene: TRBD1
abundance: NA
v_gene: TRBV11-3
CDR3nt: TGTGCCAGCAGCTCGACAGGGGCCAATGAGCAGTTCTTC
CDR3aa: CASSSTGANEQFF

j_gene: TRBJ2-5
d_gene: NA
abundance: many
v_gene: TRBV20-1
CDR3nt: TGCAGTGCTAGGTTGACTAGTTGGGAGACCCAGTACTTC
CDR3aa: CSARLTSWETQYF

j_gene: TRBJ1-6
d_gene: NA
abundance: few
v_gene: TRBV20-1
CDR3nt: TGCAGTGCCCCGGTAAGCGGCCGCTCCTATAATTCACCCCTCCACTTT
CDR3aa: CSAPVSGRSYNSPLHF

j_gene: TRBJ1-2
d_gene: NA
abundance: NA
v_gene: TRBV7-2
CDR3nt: TGTGCCAGCAGTTTACCGCGACTCTATGGCTACACCTTC
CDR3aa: CASSLPRLYGYTF

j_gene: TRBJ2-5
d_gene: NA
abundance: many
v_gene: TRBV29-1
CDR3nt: TGCAGCGTGACTCCTTCCAGGAAGACCCAGTACTTC
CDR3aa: CSVTPSRKTQYF

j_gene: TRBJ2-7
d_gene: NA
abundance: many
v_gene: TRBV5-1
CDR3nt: TGCGCCAGCAGCTTGGACTGTTCCTACGAGCAGTACTTC
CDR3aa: CASSLDCSYEQYF

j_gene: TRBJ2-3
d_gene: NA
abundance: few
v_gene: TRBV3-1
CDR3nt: TGTGCCACCTCGGGGGTAGATACGCAGTATTTT
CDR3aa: CATSGVDTQYF

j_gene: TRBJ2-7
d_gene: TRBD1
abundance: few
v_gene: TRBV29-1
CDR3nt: TGCAGCGCCCAAGGCGGACAGGGGCTCTACGAGCAGTACTTC
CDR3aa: CSAQGGQGLYEQYF

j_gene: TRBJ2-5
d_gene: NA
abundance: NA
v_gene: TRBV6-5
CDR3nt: TGTGCCAGCAGTTCAGACGAGACCCAGTACTTC
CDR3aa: CASSSDETQYF